A selection of T cell receptor beta chains follows, all from one sample in a study of blood T cell repertoires in COVID-19. Measured with immunoSEQ multiplex PCR; TCRdb has only the in-frame clones, and not every one. The profile shows tens of thousands of clones, under 90% of them singletons. The material sequenced was peripheral blood. Receptor source: a man in his 70s with acute or convalescent COVID-19. The CDR3 runs from the conserved cysteine through the conserved F or W. Each record gives: V gene, clone size, D gene, J gene, CDR3 DNA, CDR3 protein. D genes are given only for firm matches. Clone sizes are given selectively: once, few, many, or a class where the clone is expanded.

TRBV6-5	.	TRBD1	TRBJ1-2	TGTGCCAGCAGTCAGGCTCCAGGGGGCGCCTATGGCTACACCTTC	CASSQAPGGAYGYTF
TRBV30	.	.	TRBJ1-2	TGTGCCTGGAGCGTAAGGAGGGAACGCGGCTACACCTTC	CAWSVRRERGYTF
TRBV14	.	TRBD2	TRBJ2-7	TGTGCCAGCAGCCAAGAGGTTTGGGCGGGAGATCGGGGCGAGCAGTACTTC	CASSQEVWAGDRGEQYF
TRBV19	.	.	TRBJ2-1	TGTGCCAGTAGTCCCGACAGGATAGTTAACAATGAGCAGTTCTTC	CASSPDRIVNNEQFF
TRBV9	once	.	TRBJ2-3	TGTGCCAGCAGCGTAACGGGTAGCACAGATACGCAGTATTTT	CASSVTGSTDTQYF
TRBV27	once	.	TRBJ1-5	TGTGCCAGCAGCCTCCGGGGTTCTGGTGGCAATCAGCCCCAGCATTTT	CASSLRGSGGNQPQHF
TRBV2	.	.	TRBJ1-1	TGTGCCAGCCTTCTCTCAGTTGAAGCTTTCTTT	CASLLSVEAFF
TRBV7-2	.	TRBD2	TRBJ2-3	TGTGCCAGCAGCTTTACTAGCGGGAGCATAGATACGCAGTATTTT	CASSFTSGSIDTQYF
TRBV9	.	.	TRBJ1-1	TGTGCCAGCAGCATACGAGAGAACACTGAAGCTTTCTTT	CASSIRENTEAFF
TRBV7-2	.	.	TRBJ1-3	TGTGCCAGCAGCTTAAAGTCGCCGGGATTTGGAAACACCATATATTTT	CASSLKSPGFGNTIYF
TRBV7-2	.	.	TRBJ1-2	TGTGCCAGCACCCTATTTATAAACTATGGCTACACCTTC	CASTLFINYGYTF
TRBV3-1/TRBV3-2	once	TRBD1	TRBJ2-5	TGTGCCAGCGGACAGGGGCCGGGGGAGAAGACCCAGTACTTC	CASGQGPGEKTQYF
TRBV27	.	TRBD2	TRBJ2-7	TGTGCCAGCAGTTTTAAGCGGGAGTTCAGCGAGCAGTACTTC	CASSFKREFSEQYF
TRBV18	.	.	TRBJ2-1	TGTGCCAGCTCACCACCGGGTATAGCGGTAAACAATGAGCAGTTCTTC	CASSPPGIAVNNEQFF
TRBV4-1	once	.	TRBJ2-7	TGCGCCAGCAGCCAAGGAGTCGAGCAGTACTTC	CASSQGVEQYF
TRBV25-1	.	.	TRBJ2-7	TGTGCCAGCAGTGAATCTGTAGGAGGGAGATACGAGCAGTACTTC	CASSESVGGRYEQYF
TRBV5-6	.	.	TRBJ2-2	TGTGCCAGCATACTCCGCGGGCTCCACACCGGGGAGCTGTTTTTT	CASILRGLHTGELFF
TRBV7-6	once	TRBD2	TRBJ2-3	TGTGCCAGCAGCTTAGGTTTGGCTAGCGGAAGCACAGATACGCAGTATTTT	CASSLGLASGSTDTQYF
TRBV7-9	.	.	TRBJ1-2	TGTGCCAGCAGCATTGCAGGGGCTAACTATGGCTACACCTTC	CASSIAGANYGYTF
TRBV10-3	.	TRBD2	TRBJ2-1	TGTGCCATCAGTGACCCGGGACTAGCGGGATACAATGAGCAGTTCTTC	CAISDPGLAGYNEQFF
TRBV20-1	.	.	TRBJ2-5	TGCAGTGCTAGTGGTGGCGGGTCTCAAGAGACCCAGTACTTC	CSASGGGSQETQYF
TRBV18	.	.	TRBJ1-4	TGTGCCAGCTCACCGAGGCAGGGGCATGAAAAACTGTTTTTT	CASSPRQGHEKLFF
TRBV18	.	.	TRBJ1-1	TGTGCCAGCTCACCGGCAGACACTGAAGCTTTCTTT	CASSPADTEAFF
TRBV3-1/TRBV3-2	once	TRBD2	TRBJ2-1	TGTGCCAGCACCTCGCGACTAGCGGAGAACAATGAGCAGTTCTTC	CASTSRLAENNEQFF
TRBV29-1	.	.	TRBJ1-2	TGCAGCGTTGAAAGGTCCAGGGGCTATGGCTACACCTTC	CSVERSRGYGYTF
TRBV4-2	.	.	TRBJ2-5	TGTGCCAGCAGCCAAGCCCGGGGACTGGAAGAGACCCAGTACTTC	CASSQARGLEETQYF
TRBV30	.	.	TRBJ1-4	TGTGCCTGGAGTCCCCTCTTGGGAGTTAATGAAAAACTGTTTTTT	CAWSPLLGVNEKLFF
TRBV6-5	.	.	TRBJ1-5	TGTGCCAGCAGTTACTCATCGAGACAGCCCCAGCATTTT	CASSYSSRQPQHF
TRBV18	once	.	TRBJ1-1	TGTGCCAGCTCACGACCACAGTACATGAACACTGAAGCTTTCTTT	CASSRPQYMNTEAFF
TRBV4-1	medium-sized	TRBD2	TRBJ2-1	TGCGCCAGCAGCCAAGTGGGACTAGGGCCTTCGGATGAGCAGTTCTTC	CASSQVGLGPSDEQFF
TRBV6-5	.	TRBD1	TRBJ1-2	TGTGCCAGCAGTTACTCGACAGGGGATGGCTACACCTTC	CASSYSTGDGYTF
TRBV4-3	.	TRBD2	TRBJ2-7	TGCGCCAGCAGCCAAGAAGGCCCGGGACTAGCGGGAACCTTCTACGAGCAGTACTTC	CASSQEGPGLAGTFYEQYF
TRBV7-3	few	.	TRBJ2-3	TGTGCCAGCAGCCCCCTCCAGGGTACGCAGTATTTT	CASSPLQGTQYF
TRBV10-3	.	.	TRBJ2-1	TGTGCCATCAGTGAGTTCGATGAGCAGTTCTTC	CAISEFDEQFF
TRBV28	.	.	TRBJ2-5	TGTGCCAGCGCGGGTGAAGGGCAGACCCAGTACTTC	CASAGEGQTQYF
TRBV29-1	.	.	TRBJ2-2	TGCAGCGTTCACCACAGGGACACCGGGGAGCTGTTTTTT	CSVHHRDTGELFF
TRBV24-1	.	.	TRBJ1-3	TGTGCCACCAGTGACCATGCGACAGGACACTCTGGAAACACCATATATTTT	CATSDHATGHSGNTIYF
TRBV11-2	.	.	TRBJ2-1	TGTGCCAGCAGCCCCAGGGGGGACTTCTCCTACAATGAGCAGTTCTTC	CASSPRGDFSYNEQFF
TRBV27	.	.	TRBJ1-5	TGTGCCAGCAGTTTTGACAGAAGTAGCAATCAGCCCCAGCATTTT	CASSFDRSSNQPQHF
TRBV5-1	.	.	TRBJ2-5	TGCGCCAGCAGCTTACTGGGGGCCAGGCCGGAGACCCAGTACTTC	CASSLLGARPETQYF
TRBV6-2/TRBV6-3	.	.	TRBJ1-1	TGTGCCAGCAGTTACAACGATGGGGGGAAAGCTTTCTTT	CASSYNDGGKAFF
TRBV18	.	TRBD2	TRBJ2-1	TGTGCCAGCTCACCAAGTCGGCGGGGGGGCCTCGGCTCCTACAATGAGCAGTTCTTC	CASSPSRRGGLGSYNEQFF
TRBV21-1	few	.	TRBJ2-5	TGTGCCAGCAGCAAACCCGGGACAGAACAAGAGACCCAGTACTTC	CASSKPGTEQETQYF
TRBV4-3	few	TRBD1	TRBJ1-1	TGCGCCAGCAGTTACAGGGGTAACACTGAAGCTTTCTTT	CASSYRGNTEAFF
TRBV20-1	.	.	TRBJ1-2	TGCAGTGCTAGTGAACACAGTGGGTATGGCTACACCTTC	CSASEHSGYGYTF
TRBV28	.	TRBD1	TRBJ1-5	TGTGCCGCACCGCCTCGACAGGGGGCTAAAGATCAGCCCCAGCATTTT	CAAPPRQGAKDQPQHF
TRBV5-1	.	TRBD1	TRBJ2-3	TGCGCCAGCAGCGTAGGGACAGGGTCAGATACGCAGTATTTT	CASSVGTGSDTQYF
TRBV5-1	.	TRBD1	TRBJ2-6	TGCGCCAGCAGCGGGGACAGGAGGTCTGGGGCCAACGTCCTGACTTTC	CASSGDRRSGANVLTF
TRBV18	.	TRBD1	TRBJ2-7	TGTGCCAGCTCACCCCTTCCAGGGACAGGGAGCTACGAGCAGTACTTC	CASSPLPGTGSYEQYF
TRBV7-9	.	.	TRBJ1-6	TGTGCCAGCAGCTCTCGGGGAGCTGGGGGCAATTCACCCCTCCACTTT	CASSSRGAGGNSPLHF
TRBV18	.	.	TRBJ1-1	TGTGCCAGCTCACCACGTACTCGGAGGAACACTGAAGCTTTCTTT	CASSPRTRRNTEAFF
TRBV7-7	.	.	TRBJ2-5	TGTGCCAGCAGTTCTAATGGGGCTCCCCAAGAGACCCAGTACTTC	CASSSNGAPQETQYF
TRBV5-4	.	TRBD2	TRBJ2-1	TGTGCCAGCAGCCCGGGACTAGCGGGATACAATGAGCAGTTCTTC	CASSPGLAGYNEQFF